This T cell receptor (beta chain) was documented in a study of blood T cells in healthy people across ages. V was pared by 4 bases and J by 8 bases, with 8 bases of the junction left unmatched. Per germline, CDR1 DFQATT and CDR2 SNEGSKA (reference sequence). The CDR3 consists of 14 residues. Primed by a sample-barcoded 5' primer and a J-beta primer mix, a second PCR proceeded for roughly 6 to 12 cycles. CDR3-containing paired-end reads numbered at least 2.5 million in each sample. A single record per CDR3 protein comes from TCRdb applying MiXCR to the 5' RACE reads. The sample has approximately 2,000,000 distinct CDR3 sequences; approximately 39% are singletons.

Sequenced input: blood. This TCR was sampled from a human donor in good health. The V and J genes are TRBV20-1 and TRBJ1-4; 9 bases are a match to TRBD1. CDR3 DNA: TGCAGTGCTATGAGGACAGGGGAAGACGAAAAACTGTTTTTT. The encoded protein is CSAMRTGEDEKLFF.